Following are 2 T cell receptor beta chains from one sample sequenced in a study of TIL therapy for anti-PD-1-resistant metastatic lung cancer (dated by TCRdb to the early 2020s). Reading the label with the study, this specimen's time point is: pre-treatment sample, taken before nivolumab and TIL therapy. TCR beta CDR3 regions were amplified from genomic DNA with the immunoSEQ v3 hsTCRB kit using bias-controlled multiplex PCR. In TCRdb, the immuneACCESS table is reduced to in-frame sequences with V and J assigned. These tables do not hold every clone; where another copy was compared, an unresolved V gene accounts for under half, and the others remain unexplained. This sample lists approximately 20,000 clones; roughly 79% were detected once. The ten largest clonotypes hold roughly 6.8% of the sample. Sequences were derived from blood, sampled at baseline. These receptors originate from a person aged 30 to 80 with non-small cell lung cancer.

The rearrangement uses TRBV5-6 and TRBJ2-7; D gene unclear. The CDR3 is 11 amino acids. V was clipped by 2 bases and J by 4 bases, with 4 bases between them. Germline V lookup: CDR1 SGHDT, CDR2 YYEEEE. The CDR3 loop is CASSFEYEQYF. For the CDR3, the DNA is TGTGCCAGCAGCTTTGAGTACGAGCAGTACTTC.

This clone was observed a few times. The chain combines TRBV6-1 with TRBJ1-5; D not resolved. The V end was cut by 2 bases, the J end by 3 bases, with 5 bases between. The CDR3 runs 13 residues. Germline CDR1 is MNHNS and CDR2 is SASEGT. The chain's CDR3 is CASSEQVNQPQHF. CDR3 DNA: TGTGCCAGCAGTGAACAAGTCAATCAGCCCCAGCATTTT.